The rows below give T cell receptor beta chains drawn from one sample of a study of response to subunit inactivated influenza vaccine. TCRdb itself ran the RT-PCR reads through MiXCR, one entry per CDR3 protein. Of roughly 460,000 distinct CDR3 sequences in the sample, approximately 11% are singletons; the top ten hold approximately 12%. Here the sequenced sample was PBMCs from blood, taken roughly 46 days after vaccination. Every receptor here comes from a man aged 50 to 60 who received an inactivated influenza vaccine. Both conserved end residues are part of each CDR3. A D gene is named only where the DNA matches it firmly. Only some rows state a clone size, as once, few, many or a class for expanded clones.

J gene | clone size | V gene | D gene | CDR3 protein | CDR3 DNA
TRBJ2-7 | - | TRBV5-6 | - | CASSLLDAEQYF | TGTGCCAGCAGCTTACTAGATGCCGAGCAGTACTTC
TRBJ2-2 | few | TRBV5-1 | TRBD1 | CASSIMGQFTGELFF | TGCGCCAGCAGCATAATGGGACAGTTCACCGGGGAGCTGTTTTTT
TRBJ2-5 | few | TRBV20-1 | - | CSATPKGGTPQETQYF | TGCAGTGCTACCCCGAAGGGCGGGACACCTCAAGAGACCCAGTACTTC
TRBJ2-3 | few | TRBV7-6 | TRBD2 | CASSLAPGTSGSHSTDTQYF | TGTGCCAGCAGCTTAGCGCCCGGGACTAGCGGGAGCCATAGCACAGATACGCAGTATTTT
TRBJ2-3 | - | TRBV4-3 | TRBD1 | CASSQRTGVLTDTQYF | TGCGCCAGCAGCCAGCGGACAGGGGTGTTAACAGATACGCAGTATTTT
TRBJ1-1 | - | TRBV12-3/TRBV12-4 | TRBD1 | CASSSSQGAGNTEAFF | TGTGCCAGCAGTTCATCCCAGGGGGCCGGGAACACTGAAGCTTTCTTT
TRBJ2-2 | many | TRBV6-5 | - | CASSYLSGGELFF | TGTGCCAGCAGTTACCTTTCAGGCGGGGAGCTGTTTTTT
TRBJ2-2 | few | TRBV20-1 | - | CSARGGGGNTGELFF | TGCAGTGCTAGGGGTGGCGGAGGGAACACCGGGGAGCTGTTTTTT
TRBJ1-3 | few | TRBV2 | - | CASSLPSVGNTIYF | TGTGCCAGCAGTCTTCCTTCCGTCGGGAACACCATATATTTT
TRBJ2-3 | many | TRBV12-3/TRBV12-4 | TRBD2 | CASSISGGSTDTQYF | TGTGCCAGCAGTATAAGCGGGGGGAGCACAGATACGCAGTATTTT
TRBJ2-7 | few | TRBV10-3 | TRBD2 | CAISEPPGRARTYEQYF | TGTGCCATCAGTGAGCCCCCAGGGAGGGCCCGGACCTACGAGCAGTACTTC
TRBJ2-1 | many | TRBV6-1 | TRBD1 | CASDREGSRGNEQFF | TGTGCCAGCGACAGGGAAGGGTCCAGGGGCAATGAGCAGTTCTTC
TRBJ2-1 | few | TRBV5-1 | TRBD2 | CASSPPGTSGRNEQFF | TGCGCCAGCAGCCCGCCCGGGACTAGCGGGAGAAATGAGCAGTTCTTC
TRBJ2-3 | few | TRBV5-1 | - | CASSLGIQSDTQYF | TGCGCCAGCAGCTTGGGTATCCAGTCAGATACGCAGTATTTT
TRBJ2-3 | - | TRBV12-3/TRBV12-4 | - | CASSPPRGYRDTQYF | TGTGCCAGCAGTCCCCCCCGCGGGTATCGAGATACGCAGTATTTT
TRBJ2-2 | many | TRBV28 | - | CASSFIGRGTGELFF | TGTGCCAGCAGTTTTATCGGAAGGGGCACCGGGGAGCTGTTTTTT
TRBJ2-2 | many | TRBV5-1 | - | CASSPTITGNTGELFF | TGCGCCAGCAGTCCCACTATTACAGGGAACACCGGGGAGCTGTTTTTT
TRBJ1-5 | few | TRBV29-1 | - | CSVGVRGRQPQHF | TGCAGCGTTGGGGTCAGGGGACGGCAGCCCCAGCATTTT
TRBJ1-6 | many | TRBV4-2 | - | CASSQRTLGTSPLHF | TGTGCCAGCAGCCAAAGGACACTAGGAACCTCACCCCTCCACTTT
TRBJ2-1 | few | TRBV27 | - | CASSPRTALQFF | TGTGCCAGCAGTCCAAGGACAGCCCTGCAGTTCTTC
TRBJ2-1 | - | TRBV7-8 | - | CASSQIRESYNEQFF | TGTGCCAGCAGCCAGATCCGTGAGTCCTACAATGAGCAGTTCTTC
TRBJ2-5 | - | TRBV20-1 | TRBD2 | CSASTSGARETQYF | TGCAGTGCTTCGACTAGCGGGGCCCGAGAGACCCAGTACTTC
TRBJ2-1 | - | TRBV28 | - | CASSDRDKQFF | TGTGCCAGCAGTGACCGGGACAAGCAGTTCTTC
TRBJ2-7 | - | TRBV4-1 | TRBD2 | CASSQKSGTSGYEQYF | TGCGCCAGCAGCCAAAAATCCGGGACTAGCGGCTACGAGCAGTACTTC
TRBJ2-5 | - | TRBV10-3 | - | CAISDGGSQETQYF | TGTGCCATCAGTGATGGGGGGAGCCAAGAGACCCAGTACTTC